The sample holds one count of the clone carrying this T cell receptor (beta chain). This entry is derived from a study of shared clonotypes between healthy human individuals. The method was immunoSEQ multiplex PCR; TCRdb's version includes in-frame clones alone and lacks a portion of them. The sample consists of 2 million to 2.5 million clones, approximately 90% of them appearing once. Input material: naive CD4+ T cells from PBMCs. Specified subset: CD45RA+ positively selected. The sequence was collected from a man younger than 30 in good health. Some clones in this sample may be carry-over from other donors' samples.

The CDR3 sequence is CASKSIAGNSADTQYF. DNA of the CDR3: TGCGCCAGCAAATCCATAGCGGGTAATAGCGCAGATACGCAGTATTTT. This rearrangement joins TRBV5-1 to TRBJ2-3; 7 positions agree with TRBD2. CDR1 is SGHRS and CDR2 is YFSETQ in the germline V gene. The CDR3 extends over 16 amino acids. The ends lost 6 bases at V and 4 bases at J; junction bases unmatched: 14.